This TCR beta chain was obtained from a study of Graves' ophthalmopathy and Graves' hyperthyroidism. Each hyperthyroidism patient was newly diagnosed, with under 2 months' duration, and aged 18 to 65. This clonotype came up many times. Its antigen is unknown. Broader study findings: Blood samples also showed most expanded thyroid clonotypes exceeding 0.001 frequency.

CDR1 is MNHEY and CDR2 is SVGAGI in the germline V gene. This CDR3 region has 14 residues. V lost 6 bases, J lost 2 bases, and 13 bases lay in between. RNA served as the template for amplifying TCR beta CDR3 regions. Second-round multiplex PCR followed a first-round RT-PCR using HTBI primers. TCRdb fed the multiplex PCR reads into MiXCR, producing one record per CDR3 protein. The table lists around 590,000 distinct CDR3 sequences, 35% to 45% of them singletons, with about 4.2% in the top ten. The sequence was obtained from an adult man with Graves' hyperthyroidism. Sequenced input: peripheral blood or thyroid tissue (not recorded which). The gene calls are TRBV6-5 and TRBJ1-1, with D possibly matching TRBD1 (6 bases). DNA of the CDR3: TGTGCCAGCAGCATCACAGGGATCAACACTGAAGCTTTCTTT. Protein sequence: CASSITGINTEAFF.